These 14 T cell receptor beta chains came from one sample sequenced in a study of cytomegalovirus exposure and HLA in healthy donors. In the PCR, 60 Vbeta and 13 Jbeta primers were used. The protocol was immunoSEQ multiplex PCR, while the TCRdb copy is restricted to in-frame clones and leaves out a portion. The sample contains about 170,000 clones, 80% to 90% of which appear only once. The sequenced sample consisted of PBMCs. These receptors came from a man aged 25-40 years in good health and CMV-seropositive.

In DNA form, the CDR3 reads TGTGCCAGCAGCCCCCCCCTGAGCACAGATACGCAGTATTTT. Translation: CASSPPLSTDTQYF. The J gene is TRBJ2-3, the V gene TRBV7-9; D remains unclear. Trimming took 5 bases from V and 0 from J, leaving 9 bases between them. The CDR3 extends over 14 amino acids. Germline-derived CDR1 and CDR2 are SEHNR and FQNEAQ (reference sequence).

The genes are TRBV9 and TRBJ2-2; TRBD2 agrees at 9 bases. Per the germline V gene, CDR1 is SGDLS and CDR2 is YYNGEE. J gave up 4 bases and V 0 bases, and 7 bases lay outside the gene matches. This CDR3 has 17 residues. CDR3 residues: CASSVERLAGLTGELFF. As DNA, the CDR3 is TGTGCCAGCAGCGTAGAGCGCCTAGCGGGACTCACCGGGGAGCTGTTTTTT.

The table lists this clone with a count of one. The rearrangement links TRBV2 to TRBJ1-2; D is undetermined. Trimming removed 6 bases from V and 2 bases from J, with 10 bases in between. CDR3 length: 13 residues. From germline, CDR1 is SNHLY and CDR2 FYNNEI. The CDR3 DNA is TGTGCCAGCAGATTTGAGGTGAACTATGGCTACACCTTC. It translates to CASRFEVNYGYTF.

The chain is built from TRBV5-1 and TRBJ2-2, with 14 bases identical to TRBD2. Germline loops: CDR1 SGHRS, CDR2 YFSETQ. The CDR3 is 17 residues long. V lost 2 bases to trimming and J lost 8 bases; unmatched junction nucleotides: 8. The CDR3 region is CASSFGRGTSGSGELFF. In nucleotides, the CDR3 is TGCGCCAGCAGCTTTGGGCGCGGGACTAGCGGGAGTGGGGAGCTGTTTTTT.

In this sample, this clone turned up once. The chain joins TRBV11-3 to TRBJ2-1, with 15 bases fitting TRBD2. The CDR3 runs to 17 residues. Per germline, CDR1 SGHNT and CDR2 YENEEA. V gave up 5 bases and J gave up 7 bases; unmatched junction bases: 9. The CDR3 nucleotides are TGTGCCAGCAGCCCCTCGGTAGGGACTAGCGGGAGGAATGAGCAGTTCTTC. Translated: CASSPSVGTSGRNEQFF. The full variable domain, rest sourced from reference TRBV11-3 and TRBJ2-1, is EAGVVQSPRYKIIEKKQPVAFWCNPISGHNTLYWYLQNLGQGPELLIRYENEEAVDDSQLPKDRFSAERLKGVDSTLKIQPAELGDSAVYLCASSPSVGTSGRNEQFFGPGTRLTVL.

The chain combines TRBV11-3 with TRBJ2-7; 8 nucleotides agree with TRBD1. There are 17 residues in the CDR3. J gave up 5 bases and V 4 bases, and 16 bases lay outside the gene matches. Germline values: CDR1 SGHNT, CDR2 YENEEA. The CDR3 is CASSSDVLRTGKNEQYV. As DNA, the CDR3 is TGTGCCAGCAGCTCAGACGTGCTTCGGACAGGGAAGAACGAGCAGTACGTC.

As DNA, the CDR3 is TGTGCCAGCAGCTTAGCGGGGGGGTACACCGGGGAGCTGTTTTTT. As protein: CASSLAGGYTGELFF. The chain recombines TRBV7-9 with TRBJ2-2; 7 nucleotides match TRBD2. The CDR3 totals 15 residues. Germline assignment: CDR1 SEHNR and CDR2 FQNEAQ (reference sequence). The V and J ends lost 0 bases and 3 bases, in that order; junction bases with no gene match: 1.

This chain connects TRBV6-5 to TRBJ2-1, with TRBD2 as a possible D gene (5 bases). Per the germline V gene, CDR1 is MNHEY and CDR2 is SVGAGI. The V and J ends lost 5 bases and 0 bases respectively, with 11 bases between them. The CDR3 runs 15 residues. The CDR3 DNA reads as TGTGCCAGCAGTACCCTTGGGAGCTCCTACAATGAGCAGTTCTTC. Translation: CASSTLGSSYNEQFF.

This clone showed up just once. The CDR3 DNA reads as TGCGCCAGCAGGGAACTCCAGGGGATGGATACTAATGGCTACACCTTC. Translated, it gives CASRELQGMDTNGYTF. The chain has TRBV5-1 and TRBJ1-2; D is possibly TRBD1 (6 bases). The CDR3 totals 16 residues. Germline V CDR1 and CDR2: SGHRS, YFSETQ. Trimming left V 5 bases short and J 6 bases short, with 23 bases between.

This clone has more than one count but fewer than ten. This chain uses TRBV5-6 with TRBJ1-1, with 9 bases identical to TRBD1. V trimming: 2 bases; J trimming: 2 bases; junction bases outside the gene matches: 13. Germline V CDR1 and CDR2: SGHDT, YYEEEE. The CDR3 loop spans 18 amino acids. The CDR3 loop reads CASSFVRWGQGGNTEAFF. The CDR3 DNA follows: TGTGCCAGCAGCTTCGTCAGGTGGGGACAGGGTGGAAACACTGAAGCTTTCTTT.

This sequence joins TRBV29-1 and TRBJ2-7; 7 bases are shared with TRBD1. Germline V CDR1 and CDR2: SQVTM, ANQGSEA. The ends lost 6 bases at V and 2 bases at J; junction bases unmatched: 4. This CDR3 has 12 amino acids. The CDR3 here is CSVGTDPYEQYF. The CDR3 region has the DNA TGCAGCGTGGGGACAGACCCCTACGAGCAGTACTTC.

This clone was seen only a few times. The chain joins TRBV4-3 to TRBJ2-2; a possible D gene is TRBD1 (5 bases). This CDR3 contains 14 residues. The germline V gene encodes CDR1 LGHNA and CDR2 YSLEER. V shed 0 bases and J shed 5 bases, with 7 bases lying between them. CDR3 in amino acids: CASSQDSGTGELFF. Written as DNA, the CDR3 is TGCGCCAGCAGCCAAGATTCAGGGACCGGGGAGCTGTTTTTT.

The V gene is TRBV4-2, the J gene TRBJ1-2; tentatively, D is TRBD1 (6 bases). V shed 0 bases and J shed 8 bases, with 13 bases lying between them. CDR1 LGHNA and CDR2 YNFKEQ come from the germline V gene. The CDR3 has 14 residues. The DNA for the CDR3 is TGTGCCAGCAGCCAAGACAGGCGGGGGCGAGGCTACACCTTC. Translation gives CASSQDRRGRGYTF.

The chain combines TRBV27 with TRBJ1-2; TRBD1 agrees at 9 bases. The CDR3 consists of 15 residues. With V trimmed by 7 bases and J by 3 bases, 9 bases remained unmatched. Germline V CDR1 and CDR2: MNHEY, SMNVEV (reference sequence). Here the CDR3 DNA reads TGTGCCAGCAACCCGACAGGGGGAAAAGACTATGGCTACACCTTC. Translated, it gives CASNPTGGKDYGYTF.